The entry below describes one T cell receptor beta chain. The record originates from a study of control samples from healthy donors and cancer patients. The J segment lost 3 bases and the V segment lost 6 bases, leaving 3 bases of the junction unmatched. Looked up from germline, CDR1 is ENHRY and CDR2 is SYGVKD. The CDR3 is made up of 14 amino acids. Libraries were prepared by immunoSEQ multiplex PCR; TCRdb keeps only in-frame clonotypes and omits some of them. The table shows 150,000 or so clones, with approximately 94% occurring only once. Sequenced input: blood. This clonotype was sampled from a man aged 40-50 years in good health. The V and J genes are TRBV10-3 and TRBJ1-5, with TRBD1 matching 9 bases. The CDR3 DNA reads as TGTGCCATCAGCAGGACAGGGGACAATCAGCCCCAGCATTTT. It encodes CAISRTGDNQPQHF.